The rows below give T cell receptor beta chains drawn from one sample of a study of CD8+ T cells in alopecia areata. Clones were read by immunoSEQ multiplex PCR, and TCRdb kept only the in-frame ones, dropping some. Of 150,000 to 200,000 clones in the sample, roughly 59% were seen once. The sequences come from CD4+ T cells sorted from blood, collected at week 0. All receptors derive from a human donor with alopecia areata. Each CDR3 is given with its conserved first and last residue. A D gene is named only where the DNA matches it firmly. Some rows have no size entry. The others give once, few or many, or a class for an expanded clone.

>NA|12|TRBJ2-1|NA|TRBV29-1
CSVKEGPNEQFF
TGCAGCGTTAAGGAGGGGCCGAATGAGCAGTTCTTC
>NA|12|TRBJ1-6|once|TRBV30
CAWSYTDSPLHF
TGTGCCTGGAGTTATACCGATTCACCCCTCCACTTT
>NA|14|TRBJ1-2|NA|TRBV18
CASSPTTEPYGYTF
TGTGCCAGCTCACCGACCACCGAACCCTATGGCTACACCTTC
>TRBD1|17|TRBJ1-1|NA|TRBV27
CASSFGRLRPGGTEAFF
TGTGCCAGCAGTTTTGGCCGCCTACGGCCAGGGGGAACTGAAGCTTTCTTT
>NA|14|TRBJ1-1|NA|TRBV11-2
CASSFELLRTEAFF
TGTGCCAGCAGCTTCGAACTCCTCAGGACTGAAGCTTTCTTT
>NA|11|TRBJ2-7|NA|TRBV20-1
CSARGQYEQYF
TGCAGTGCTAGGGGACAATACGAGCAGTACTTC
>NA|14|TRBJ2-7|NA|TRBV7-8
CATMDLTASHEQYF
TGTGCCACGATGGACCTCACGGCGTCCCACGAGCAGTACTTC
>NA|18|TRBJ2-2|NA|TRBV9
CASSVGLRGPSNTGELFF
TGTGCCAGCAGCGTGGGCTTGCGGGGGCCGTCGAACACCGGGGAGCTGTTTTTT
>NA|11|TRBJ2-2|few|TRBV29-1
CSVARAGELFF
TGCAGCGTGGCCAGGGCCGGGGAGCTGTTTTTT
>NA|13|TRBJ1-2|NA|TRBV7-2
CASSGGGYGGYTF
TGTGCCAGCAGCGGAGGAGGGTATGGTGGCTACACCTTC
>TRBD1|15|TRBJ1-2|NA|TRBV30
CAWRPPGGANYGYTF
TGTGCCTGGAGGCCCCCAGGGGGAGCTAACTATGGCTACACCTTC
>TRBD1|15|TRBJ1-4|few|TRBV5-1
CASSLSGGEGEKLFF
TGCGCCAGCAGCTTATCAGGGGGCGAGGGAGAAAAACTGTTTTTT
>NA|12|TRBJ2-2|few|TRBV6-5
CASRRQTGELFF
TGTGCCAGCAGGAGGCAGACCGGGGAGCTGTTTTTT
>NA|12|TRBJ1-2|NA|TRBV30
CAWKGVNYGYTF
TGTGCCTGGAAGGGGGTCAACTATGGCTACACCTTC
>NA|15|TRBJ1-2|NA|TRBV13
CASSETVTGAYGYTF
TGTGCCAGCAGCGAAACAGTAACCGGGGCCTATGGCTACACCTTC
>NA|13|TRBJ2-3|few|TRBV29-1
CSVVGTITDTQYF
TGCAGCGTTGTTGGGACAATAACAGATACGCAGTATTTT
>NA|15|TRBJ2-3|NA|TRBV29-1
CSAGGVRASTDTQYF
TGCAGCGCCGGCGGGGTGCGGGCTAGCACAGATACGCAGTATTTT
>NA|15|TRBJ2-3|NA|TRBV5-4
CASTEKGPSTDTQYF
TGTGCCAGTACAGAGAAGGGCCCTTCCACAGATACGCAGTATTTT
>TRBD1|16|TRBJ1-5|few|TRBV6-5
CASSYRRTGTNQPQHF
TGTGCCAGCAGTTACCGTCGGACAGGGACCAATCAGCCCCAGCATTTT
>NA|11|TRBJ2-1|NA|TRBV29-1
CSVGEVNEQFF
TGCAGCGTTGGAGAAGTAAATGAGCAGTTCTTC
>NA|12|TRBJ1-5|NA|TRBV15
CATRSSNQPQHF
TGTGCCACCAGATCGAGCAATCAGCCCCAGCATTTT
>TRBD1|15|TRBJ2-7|once|TRBV10-3
CAIKATGQGPYEQYF
TGTGCCATCAAGGCCACGGGACAGGGGCCCTACGAGCAGTACTTC
>NA|9|TRBJ1-2|NA|TRBV19
CASGSGYTF
TGTGCCAGTGGCTCTGGCTACACCTTC
>NA|12|TRBJ2-7|few|TRBV29-1
CSTRTEGSEQYF
TGCAGCACACGGACAGAGGGATCCGAGCAGTACTTC
>NA|15|TRBJ1-4|NA|TRBV4-1
CASSQERRINEKLFF
TGCGCCAGCAGCCAAGAAAGGAGAATAAATGAAAAACTGTTTTTT
>NA|14|TRBJ2-7|few|TRBV9
CASSPTEQTYEQYF
TGTGCCAGCAGCCCTACAGAACAAACCTACGAGCAGTACTTC
>TRBD1|16|TRBJ1-6|NA|TRBV7-2
CASSFKGTASNSPLHF
TGTGCCAGCAGCTTTAAAGGGACAGCCTCTAATTCACCCCTCCACTTT